These 23 T cell receptor beta chains were sequenced from one sample in a study of T cells in Graves' hyperthyroidism and ophthalmopathy. It was RNA transcripts that yielded the amplified TCR beta CDR3 regions. A set of HTBI primers served as the primers for a first-round RT-PCR of the TCR CDR3. Each CDR3 protein gets one entry after TCRdb re-called the multiplex PCR reads with MiXCR. The table has hundreds of thousands of distinct CDR3 sequences, around 14% seen once. The specimen was blood. The receptor set was obtained from a woman aged 18-35 years with Graves' hyperthyroidism.

At least ten counts were recorded for this clonotype. J is TRBJ2-1 and V is TRBV7-9, with 7 bases lining up with TRBD1. The CDR3 contains 17 residues. Looked up from germline, CDR1 is SEHNR and CDR2 is FQNEAQ (reference sequence). With 5 bases clipped from V and 4 bases from J, the junction kept 14 bases outside the gene matches. The CDR3 nucleotides read TGTGCCAGCAGCCCCCCGAAGGGTGGGACAGATTACAATGAGCAGTTCTTC. Protein product: CASSPPKGGTDYNEQFF.

Many counts were recorded for this clonotype. CDR3 sequence: CASSEKIVWTANNEQFF. Written as DNA, the CDR3 is TGTGCCAGCAGTGAGAAGATAGTCTGGACGGCCAACAATGAGCAGTTCTTC. The rearrangement links TRBV2 to TRBJ2-1; the D is unclear. This CDR3 is 17 amino acids long. Trimming removed 3 bases at V and 5 bases at J, with 20 bases between. Germline V gene lookup returns CDR1 SNHLY and CDR2 FYNNEI.

This chain joins TRBV4-1 and TRBJ1-4; D is unresolved. V was cut by 1 base and J by 0 bases, with 9 bases left in between. The CDR3 is made up of 16 amino acids. Germline V gene data show CDR1 as MGHRA and CDR2 as YSYEKL. The CDR3 coding sequence is TGCGCCAGCAGCCAAGGATGGATGGCAACTAATGAAAAACTGTTTTTT. Translated, it gives CASSQGWMATNEKLFF.

This clonotype was seen more than once but under ten times. The chain joins TRBV29-1 to TRBJ2-3; 9 nucleotides line up with TRBD2. Germline V gene data show CDR1 as SQVTM and CDR2 as ANQGSEA. The length of the CDR3 is 15 residues. V lost 7 bases to trimming and J lost 7 bases; unmatched junction nucleotides: 15. The CDR3: CSGYGARGGSYTQYF. Written as DNA, the CDR3 is TGCAGCGGGTACGGGGCGCGGGGGGGCTCATATACGCAGTATTTT.

This chain uses TRBV6-5 with TRBJ1-1; D may be TRBD1 (5 bases). The CDR3 contains 14 residues. The V end lost 4 bases, the J end lost 4 bases, and 13 bases lay between the germline ends. Germline V gene data show CDR1 as MNHEY and CDR2 as SVGAGI. As DNA, the CDR3 is TGTGCCAGCAGTTTCACTTTGGGGGGCACTGAAGCTTTCTTT. This encodes CASSFTLGGTEAFF.

Comments on this clonotype: The junction departs from the called germline gene at one end, perhaps through a read error. The chain carries TRBV6-9 and TRBJ2-5, with 9 bases aligning to TRBD2. This CDR3 spans 15 amino acids. Germline assignment: CDR1 MNHGY and CDR2 SVAAGI. This chain's CDR3 is CASSDSSGAQETQYF. The CDR3 region has the DNA TGTGCCAGCAGTGATTCTAGCGGGGCCCAAGAGACCCAGTACTTC.

This clonotype was counted at least ten times. The chain employs TRBV7-6 and TRBJ1-2; the match to TRBD1 covers 7 bases. There are 13 residues in the CDR3. Germline lookup yields CDR1 SGHVS and CDR2 FNYEAQ. V dropped 0 bases and J dropped 8; count of bases not matched to a gene: 3. CDR3 loop: CASSLAGGWGYTF. CDR3 sequence (DNA): TGTGCCAGCAGCTTAGCAGGGGGCTGGGGCTACACCTTC. Complete variable domain (other parts from reference TRBV7-6 and TRBJ1-2): GAGVSQSPRYKVTKRGQDVALRCDPISGHVSLYWYRQALGQGPEFLTYFNYEAQQDKSGLPNDRFSAERPEGSISTLTIQRTEQRDSAMYRCASSLAGGWGYTFGSGTRLTVV.

The table lists this clonotype with many counts. V and J are TRBV7-9 and TRBJ2-7; TRBD2 matches at 8 bases. Trimming cost V 5 bases and J 0 bases; bases outside gene matches: 9. CDR1 and CDR2 from the germline V gene are SEHNR and FQNEAQ (reference sequence). The CDR3 has 16 amino acids. The CDR3 DNA reads as TGTGCCAGCAGCCAGCCTCGCGGGGGGAGCTCCTACGAGCAGTACTTC. This gives the protein CASSQPRGGSSYEQYF.

In its sample, this clonotype was seen many times. The chain uses TRBV7-8 and TRBJ1-2; 7 bases fit TRBD1. Unmatched junction bases numbered 7, after V lost 5 bases and J lost 4 bases. Germline loops: CDR1 SGHVS, CDR2 FQNEAQ. This CDR3 is 14 amino acids long. The CDR3 loop reads CASSASGQRYGYTF. The CDR3 DNA reads TGTGCCAGCAGCGCCTCGGGACAGCGCTATGGCTACACCTTC.

The sample holds many counts of this clonotype. The chain is built from TRBV20-1 and TRBJ2-7; D is unclear. Germline V gene lookup returns CDR1 DFQATT and CDR2 SNEGSKA (reference sequence). The CDR3 spans 13 residues. Trimming removed 3 bases at V and 1 base at J, with 10 bases between. The CDR3 region is CSASPGLSYEQYF. In nucleotides, the CDR3 is TGCAGTGCTAGCCCCGGGTTATCCTACGAGCAGTACTTC.

A word on this clonotype: With a much larger clone just one base away, this may be a read error. The CDR3 protein is CASSSRDLGTQYF. CDR3 nucleotides: TGTGCCAGCAGCTCCAGGGATCTGGGGACCCAGTACTTC. The chain is built from TRBV7-3 and TRBJ2-5, with a possible D match to TRBD1 (5 bases). From germline, CDR1 is SGHTA and CDR2 FQGTGA. Trimming took off 4 bases at V and 7 bases at J, with 13 bases between the two ends. The CDR3 spans 13 residues.

This clonotype was counted at least ten times. This chain connects TRBV18 to TRBJ1-2; D may be TRBD1 (5 bases). The V end lost 4 bases, the J end lost 8 bases, and 11 bases lay between the germline ends. In germline, CDR1 is KGHSH, CDR2 LQKENI. The CDR3 totals 12 residues. The CDR3 loop is CASSHRDEGYTF. CDR3 nucleotide sequence: TGTGCCAGCTCACACCGGGACGAAGGCTACACCTTC.

This clonotype came up many times. The chain links TRBV10-3 to TRBJ2-1; tentatively, D is TRBD2 (6 bases). This CDR3 has 14 amino acids. The V end was cut by 2 bases, the J end by 5 bases, with 10 bases between. Germline V CDR1 and CDR2: ENHRY, SYGVKD. CDR3 residues: CAISERRGDNEQFF. CDR3 coding DNA: TGTGCCATCAGTGAGAGGCGGGGCGACAATGAGCAGTTCTTC.

The gene calls are TRBV19 and TRBJ2-7; tentative D call: TRBD1 (6 bases). From germline, CDR1 is LNHDA and CDR2 SQIVND (reference sequence). V was trimmed by 5 bases and J by 5 bases, leaving 22 bases between them. The CDR3 runs 16 residues. The CDR3 DNA is TGTGCCAGTAGTCCCACTCGGACAGTGGTCATAAACGAGCAGTACTTC. Protein sequence: CASSPTRTVVINEQYF. The full variable domain, its missing parts supplied by reference TRBV19 and TRBJ2-7, is DGGITQSPKYLFRKEGQNVTLSCEQNLNHDAMYWYRQDPGQGLRLIYYSQIVNDFQKGDIAEGYSVSREKKESFPLTVTSAQKNPTAFYLCASSPTRTVVINEQYFGPGTRLTVT.

There are many counts of this clonotype. The genes are TRBV20-1 and TRBJ1-2, with D unresolved. V was trimmed by 5 bases and J by 7 bases, leaving 8 bases between them. CDR3 length: 10 amino acids. Germline loops: CDR1 DFQATT, CDR2 SNEGSKA (reference sequence). The CDR3 here is CSAGEGGYTF. The CDR3 region has the DNA TGCAGTGCTGGGGAGGGTGGCTACACCTTC.

The V call is TRBV11-1, the J call TRBJ2-7; 12 positions agree with TRBD2. Per germline, CDR1 SGHAT and CDR2 FQDESV (reference sequence). The CDR3 is 15 amino acids. V was pared by 5 bases and J by 4 bases, with 6 bases of the junction left unmatched. The CDR3 DNA is TGTGCCAGCAGCCCCTCCCTAGCGGGGGGGTACGAGCAGTACTTC. Translated, it gives CASSPSLAGGYEQYF.

The V call is TRBV2, the J call TRBJ2-7; 10 bases agree with TRBD2. The CDR3 is made up of 16 amino acids. V lost 4 bases, J lost 2 bases, and 8 bases stayed unmatched. CDR1 and CDR2 from the germline V gene are SNHLY and FYNNEI. CDR3 amino acids: CASSAPKAGGPYEQYF. For the CDR3, the DNA is TGTGCCAGCAGTGCCCCTAAAGCGGGAGGGCCCTACGAGCAGTACTTC.

This clonotype was observed many times. This sequence joins TRBV13 and TRBJ2-1; 9 bases fit TRBD1. The CDR3 totals 15 residues. The germline V gene encodes CDR1 PRHDT and CDR2 FYEKMQ (reference sequence). V dropped 4 bases and J dropped 6; count of bases not matched to a gene: 7. CDR3 sequence reads: CASSSPGQGRNEQFF. The CDR3 nucleotides are TGTGCCAGCAGCTCCCCCGGACAGGGGCGCAATGAGCAGTTCTTC.

This chain joins TRBV10-3 and TRBJ2-1; 7 bases match TRBD2. This CDR3 spans 14 amino acids. Germline CDR1 ENHRY, CDR2 SYGVKD. V trimming: 7 bases; J trimming: 7 bases; junction bases outside the gene matches: 10. CDR3 nucleotides: TGTGCCATCACCTCACGGGAGGTATCGAATGAGCAGTTCTTC. This encodes CAITSREVSNEQFF.

For the CDR3, the DNA is TGCGCCAGCGCTGAGGTAGACAATGAGCAGTTCTTC. Protein product: CASAEVDNEQFF. This chain connects TRBV4-1 to TRBJ2-1; D not resolved. Trimming took 8 bases from V and 5 from J, leaving 10 bases between them. The length of the CDR3 is 12 residues. The germline V gene has CDR1 MGHRA and CDR2 YSYEKL.

This clonotype appeared many times. The rearrangement links TRBV28 to TRBJ2-3, with TRBD2 matching over 11 bases. V dropped 7 bases and J dropped 2; count of bases not matched to a gene: 5. CDR3 size: 15 residues. Germline lookup yields CDR1 MDHEN and CDR2 SYDVKM. CDR3 residues: CASTLAGGPTDTQYF. The CDR3 region has the DNA TGTGCCAGCACCTTAGCGGGGGGGCCCACAGATACGCAGTATTTT.

This sequence joins TRBV6-1 and TRBJ1-4; no reliable D call. Germline V gene lookup returns CDR1 MNHNS and CDR2 SASEGT. Trimming stripped 3 bases from V and 7 bases from J, with 12 bases between. The length of the CDR3 is 14 residues. The CDR3 bases are TGTGCCAGCAGTGATGTCCGTTCCGGTGAAAAACTGTTTTTT. It is translated as CASSDVRSGEKLFF.

The chain recombines TRBV12-3 or TRBV12-4 with TRBJ1-5; tentatively, D is TRBD1 (6 bases). This CDR3 has 14 amino acids. The ends were cut back, 4 bases at V and 6 bases at J, with 13 bases in the middle. This CDR3 is CASSSSGDLQPQHF. In DNA, the CDR3 is TGTGCCAGCAGTTCCTCAGGGGACCTTCAGCCCCAGCATTTT.